Below, one TCR beta chain is given with its context. Antigen unknown. RNA amounts of about 0.5 to 1 ug underwent reverse transcription with random hexamers. Amplification of TCR beta CDR3 used immunoSEQ multiplex PCR across 54 Vbeta and 13 Jbeta. A single record per CDR3 protein comes from TCRdb applying MiXCR to the immunoSEQ multiplex PCR reads. The data hold fewer than 300,000 distinct CDR3 sequences, with roughly 85% observed a single time. The data were taken from a study of CD8 T cells in Susac syndrome. Study results and caveats: Acknowledgment was made by the study that its TCR sequencing and HLA analysis involved a relatively small number of individuals.

The CDR3 is 14 residues long. Multiple sclerosis controls were treatment-naive patients with stable or active relapsing-remitting disease. Isolation of CD8+ and CD4+ T cells was performed negatively, whereas enrichment of TEMRA cells was done by FACS. This chain joins TRBV21-1 and TRBJ2-5; TRBD2 was called by the table and not checked on the DNA. TRBV21-1 is assigned pseudogene status. Sequencing was performed on CD8+ T cells from PBMCs. This sequence originates from a human donor with multiple sclerosis. The CDR3 DNA reads TGTGCCAGCAGCAAGGGACTAGCGACAGAGACCCAGTACTTC. Protein: CASSKGLATETQYF.